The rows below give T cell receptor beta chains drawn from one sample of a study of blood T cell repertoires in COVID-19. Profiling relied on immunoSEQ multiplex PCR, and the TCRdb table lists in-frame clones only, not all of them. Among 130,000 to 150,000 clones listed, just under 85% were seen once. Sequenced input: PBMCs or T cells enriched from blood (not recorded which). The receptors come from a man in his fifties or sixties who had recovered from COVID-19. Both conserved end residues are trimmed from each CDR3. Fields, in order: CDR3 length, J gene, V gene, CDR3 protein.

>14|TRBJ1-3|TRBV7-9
ASTNAAGPTGNTIY
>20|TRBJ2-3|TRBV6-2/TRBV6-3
ASSPPLRTSEPPGPGTDTQY
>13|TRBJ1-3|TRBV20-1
SASHHRAMGNTIY
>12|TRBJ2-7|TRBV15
ATSRGGQGPEQY
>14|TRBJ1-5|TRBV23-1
ASSQNQGLGNRAQH
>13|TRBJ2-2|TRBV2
AGSLAGGPNGELF
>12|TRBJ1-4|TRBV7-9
ASSLRVANEKLF
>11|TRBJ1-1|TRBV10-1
ATRPGGGTEAF
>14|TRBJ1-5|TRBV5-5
ASSFDRDSYNQPQH
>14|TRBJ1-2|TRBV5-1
ASSPWGLPRNYGYT
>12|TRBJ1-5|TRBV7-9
ASSLVGNHQPQH
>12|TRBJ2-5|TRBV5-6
ASSKRQTQETQY
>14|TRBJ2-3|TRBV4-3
ASSQAPAGNTDTQY
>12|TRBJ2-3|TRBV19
ASSLQGAADTQY
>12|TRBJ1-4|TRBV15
ATSRGEGRGKLF
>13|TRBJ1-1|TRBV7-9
ASSQEGQGGTEAF
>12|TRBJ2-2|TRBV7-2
ASSFDSNTGELF
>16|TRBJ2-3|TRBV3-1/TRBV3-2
ASSVRSGGALRTDTQY
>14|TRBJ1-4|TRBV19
ASSWTGPPTNEKLF
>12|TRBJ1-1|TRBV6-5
ASTQGLLNTEAF
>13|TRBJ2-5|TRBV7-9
ASSQYDRVRETQY
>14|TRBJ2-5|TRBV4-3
ASSQDVSGLGETQY
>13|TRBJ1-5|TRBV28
ASSLGTAYNQPQH
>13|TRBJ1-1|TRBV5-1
ASSLAGTVNTEAF
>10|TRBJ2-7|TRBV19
ASSTGGNEQY
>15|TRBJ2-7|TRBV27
ASSSLRTGTGPYEQY